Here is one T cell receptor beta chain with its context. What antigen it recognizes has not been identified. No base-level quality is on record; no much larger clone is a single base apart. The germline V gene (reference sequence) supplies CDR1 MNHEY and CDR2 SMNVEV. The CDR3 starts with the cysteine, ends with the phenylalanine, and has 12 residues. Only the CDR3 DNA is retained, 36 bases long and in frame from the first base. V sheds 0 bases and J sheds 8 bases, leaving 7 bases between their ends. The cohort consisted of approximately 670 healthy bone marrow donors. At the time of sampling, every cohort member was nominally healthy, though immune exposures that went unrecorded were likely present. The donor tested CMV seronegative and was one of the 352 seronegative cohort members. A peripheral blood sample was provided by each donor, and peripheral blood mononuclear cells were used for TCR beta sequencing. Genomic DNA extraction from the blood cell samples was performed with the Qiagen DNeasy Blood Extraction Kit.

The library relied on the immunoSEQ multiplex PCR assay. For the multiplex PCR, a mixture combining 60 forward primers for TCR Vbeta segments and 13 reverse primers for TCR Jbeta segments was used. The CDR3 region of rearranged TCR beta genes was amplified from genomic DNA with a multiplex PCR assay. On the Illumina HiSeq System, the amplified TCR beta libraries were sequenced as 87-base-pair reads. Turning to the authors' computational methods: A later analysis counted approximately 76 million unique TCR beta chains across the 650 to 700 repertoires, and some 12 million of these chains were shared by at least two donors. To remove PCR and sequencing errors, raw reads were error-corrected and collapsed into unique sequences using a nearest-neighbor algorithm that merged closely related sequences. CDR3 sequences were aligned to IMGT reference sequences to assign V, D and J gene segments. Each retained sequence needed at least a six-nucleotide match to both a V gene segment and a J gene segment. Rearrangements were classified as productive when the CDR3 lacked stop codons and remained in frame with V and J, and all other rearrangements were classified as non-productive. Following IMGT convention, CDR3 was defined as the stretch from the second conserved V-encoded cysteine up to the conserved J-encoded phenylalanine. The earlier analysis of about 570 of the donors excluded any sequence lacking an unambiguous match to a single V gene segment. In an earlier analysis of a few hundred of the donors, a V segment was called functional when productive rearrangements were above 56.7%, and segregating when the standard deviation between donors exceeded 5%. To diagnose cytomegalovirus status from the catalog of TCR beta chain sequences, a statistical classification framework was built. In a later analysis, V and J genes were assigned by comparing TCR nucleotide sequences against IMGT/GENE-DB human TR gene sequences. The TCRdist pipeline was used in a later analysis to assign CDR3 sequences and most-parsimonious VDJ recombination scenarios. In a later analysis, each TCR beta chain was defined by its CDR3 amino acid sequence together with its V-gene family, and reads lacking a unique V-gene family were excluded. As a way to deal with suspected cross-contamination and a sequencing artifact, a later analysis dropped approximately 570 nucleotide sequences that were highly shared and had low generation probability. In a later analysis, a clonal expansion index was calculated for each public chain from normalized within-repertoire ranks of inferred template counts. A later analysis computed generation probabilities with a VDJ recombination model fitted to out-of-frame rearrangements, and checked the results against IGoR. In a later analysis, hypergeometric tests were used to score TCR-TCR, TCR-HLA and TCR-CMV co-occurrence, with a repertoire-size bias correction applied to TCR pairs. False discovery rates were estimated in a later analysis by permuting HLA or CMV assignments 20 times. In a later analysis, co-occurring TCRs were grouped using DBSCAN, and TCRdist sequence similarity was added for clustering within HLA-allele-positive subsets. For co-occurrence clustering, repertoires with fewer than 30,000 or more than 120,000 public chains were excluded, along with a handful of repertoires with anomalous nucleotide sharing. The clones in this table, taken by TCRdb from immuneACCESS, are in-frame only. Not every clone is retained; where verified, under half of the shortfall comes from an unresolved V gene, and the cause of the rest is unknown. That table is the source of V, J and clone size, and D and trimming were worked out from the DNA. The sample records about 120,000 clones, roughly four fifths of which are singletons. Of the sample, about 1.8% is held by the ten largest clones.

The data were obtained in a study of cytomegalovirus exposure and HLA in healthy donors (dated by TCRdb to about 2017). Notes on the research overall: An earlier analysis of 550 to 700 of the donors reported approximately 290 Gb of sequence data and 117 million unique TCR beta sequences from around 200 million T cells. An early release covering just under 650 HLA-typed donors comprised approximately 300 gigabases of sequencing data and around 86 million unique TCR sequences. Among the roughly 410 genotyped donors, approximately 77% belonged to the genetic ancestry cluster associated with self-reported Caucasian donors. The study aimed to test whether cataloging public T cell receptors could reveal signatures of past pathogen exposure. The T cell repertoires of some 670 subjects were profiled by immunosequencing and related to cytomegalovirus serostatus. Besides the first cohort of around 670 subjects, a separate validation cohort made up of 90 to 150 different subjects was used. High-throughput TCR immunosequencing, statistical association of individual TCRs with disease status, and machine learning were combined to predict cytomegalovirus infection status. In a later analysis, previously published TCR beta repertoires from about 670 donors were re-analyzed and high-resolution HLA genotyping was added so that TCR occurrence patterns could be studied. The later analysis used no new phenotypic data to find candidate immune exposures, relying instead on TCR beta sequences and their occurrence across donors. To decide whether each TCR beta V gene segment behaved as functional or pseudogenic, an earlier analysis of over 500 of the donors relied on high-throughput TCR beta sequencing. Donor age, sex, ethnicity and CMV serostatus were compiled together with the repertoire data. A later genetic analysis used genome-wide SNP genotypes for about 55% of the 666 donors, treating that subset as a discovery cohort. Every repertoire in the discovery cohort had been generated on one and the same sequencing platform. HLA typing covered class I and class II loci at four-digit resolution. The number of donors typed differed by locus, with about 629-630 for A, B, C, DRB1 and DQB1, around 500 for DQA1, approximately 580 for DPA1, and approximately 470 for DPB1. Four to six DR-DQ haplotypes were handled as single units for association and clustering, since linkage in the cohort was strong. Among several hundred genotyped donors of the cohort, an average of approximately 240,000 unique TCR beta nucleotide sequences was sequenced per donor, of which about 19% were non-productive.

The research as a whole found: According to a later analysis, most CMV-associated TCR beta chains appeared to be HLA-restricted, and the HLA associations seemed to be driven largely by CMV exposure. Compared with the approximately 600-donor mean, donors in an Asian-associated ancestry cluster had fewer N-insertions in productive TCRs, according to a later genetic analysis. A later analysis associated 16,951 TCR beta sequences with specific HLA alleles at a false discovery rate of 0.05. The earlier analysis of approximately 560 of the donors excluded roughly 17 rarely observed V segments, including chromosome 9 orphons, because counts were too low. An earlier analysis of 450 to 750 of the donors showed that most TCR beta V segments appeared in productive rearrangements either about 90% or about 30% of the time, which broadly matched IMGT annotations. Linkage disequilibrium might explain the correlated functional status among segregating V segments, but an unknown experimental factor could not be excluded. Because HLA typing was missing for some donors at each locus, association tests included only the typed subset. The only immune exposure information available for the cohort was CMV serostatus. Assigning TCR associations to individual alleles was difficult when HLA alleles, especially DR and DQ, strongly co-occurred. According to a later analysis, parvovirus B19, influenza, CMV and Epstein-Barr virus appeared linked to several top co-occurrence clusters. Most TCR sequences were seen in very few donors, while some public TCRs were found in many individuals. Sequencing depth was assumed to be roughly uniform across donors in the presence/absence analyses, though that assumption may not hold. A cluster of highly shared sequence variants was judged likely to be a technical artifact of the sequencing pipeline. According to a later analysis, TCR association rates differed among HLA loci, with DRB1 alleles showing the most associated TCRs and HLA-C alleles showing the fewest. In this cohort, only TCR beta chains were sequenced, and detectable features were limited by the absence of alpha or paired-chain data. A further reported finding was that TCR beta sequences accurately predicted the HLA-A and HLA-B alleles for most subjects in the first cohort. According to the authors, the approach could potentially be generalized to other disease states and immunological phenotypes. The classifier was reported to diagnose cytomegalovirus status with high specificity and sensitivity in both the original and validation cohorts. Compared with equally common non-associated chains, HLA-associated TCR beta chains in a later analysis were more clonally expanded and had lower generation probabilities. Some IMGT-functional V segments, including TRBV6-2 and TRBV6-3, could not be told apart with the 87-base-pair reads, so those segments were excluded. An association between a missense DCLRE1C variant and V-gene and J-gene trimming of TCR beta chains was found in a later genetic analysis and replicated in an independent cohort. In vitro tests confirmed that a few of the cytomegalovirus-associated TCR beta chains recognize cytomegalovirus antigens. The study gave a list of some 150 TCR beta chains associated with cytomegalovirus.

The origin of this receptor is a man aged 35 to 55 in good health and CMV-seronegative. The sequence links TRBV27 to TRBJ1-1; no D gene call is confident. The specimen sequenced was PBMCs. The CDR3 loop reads CASSLSGREAFF. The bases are TGTGCCAGCAGTTTATCCGGTAGAGAAGCTTTCTTT.